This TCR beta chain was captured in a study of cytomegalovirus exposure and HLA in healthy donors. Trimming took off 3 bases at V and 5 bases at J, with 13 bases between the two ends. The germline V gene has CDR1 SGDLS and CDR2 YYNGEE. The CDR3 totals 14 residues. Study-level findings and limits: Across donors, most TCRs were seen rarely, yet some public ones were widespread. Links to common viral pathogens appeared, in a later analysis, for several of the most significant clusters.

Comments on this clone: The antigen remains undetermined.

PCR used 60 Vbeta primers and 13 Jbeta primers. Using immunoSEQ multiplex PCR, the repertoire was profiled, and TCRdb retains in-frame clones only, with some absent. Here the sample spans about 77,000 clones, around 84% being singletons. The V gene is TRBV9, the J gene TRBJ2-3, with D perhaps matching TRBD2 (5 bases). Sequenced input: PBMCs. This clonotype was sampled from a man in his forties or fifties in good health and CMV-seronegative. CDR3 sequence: CASSESGGRDTQYF. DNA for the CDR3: TGTGCCAGCAGCGAAAGCGGAGGCCGAGATACGCAGTATTTT.